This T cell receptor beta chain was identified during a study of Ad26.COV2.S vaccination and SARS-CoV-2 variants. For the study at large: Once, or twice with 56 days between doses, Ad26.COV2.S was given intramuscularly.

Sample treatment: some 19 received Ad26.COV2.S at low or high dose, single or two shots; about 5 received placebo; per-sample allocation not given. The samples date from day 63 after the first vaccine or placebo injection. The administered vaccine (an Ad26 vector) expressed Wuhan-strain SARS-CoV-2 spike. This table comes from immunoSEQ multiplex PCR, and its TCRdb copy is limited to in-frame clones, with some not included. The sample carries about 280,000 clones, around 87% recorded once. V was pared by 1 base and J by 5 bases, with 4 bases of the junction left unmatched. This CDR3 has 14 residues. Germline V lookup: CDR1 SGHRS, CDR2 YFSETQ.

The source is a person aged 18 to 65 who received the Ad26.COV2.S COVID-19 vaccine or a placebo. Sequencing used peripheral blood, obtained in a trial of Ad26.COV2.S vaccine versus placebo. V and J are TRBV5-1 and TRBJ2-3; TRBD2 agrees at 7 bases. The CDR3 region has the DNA TGCGCCAGCAGCTTGATGGCGGGAGTAGATACGCAGTATTTT. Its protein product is CASSLMAGVDTQYF.